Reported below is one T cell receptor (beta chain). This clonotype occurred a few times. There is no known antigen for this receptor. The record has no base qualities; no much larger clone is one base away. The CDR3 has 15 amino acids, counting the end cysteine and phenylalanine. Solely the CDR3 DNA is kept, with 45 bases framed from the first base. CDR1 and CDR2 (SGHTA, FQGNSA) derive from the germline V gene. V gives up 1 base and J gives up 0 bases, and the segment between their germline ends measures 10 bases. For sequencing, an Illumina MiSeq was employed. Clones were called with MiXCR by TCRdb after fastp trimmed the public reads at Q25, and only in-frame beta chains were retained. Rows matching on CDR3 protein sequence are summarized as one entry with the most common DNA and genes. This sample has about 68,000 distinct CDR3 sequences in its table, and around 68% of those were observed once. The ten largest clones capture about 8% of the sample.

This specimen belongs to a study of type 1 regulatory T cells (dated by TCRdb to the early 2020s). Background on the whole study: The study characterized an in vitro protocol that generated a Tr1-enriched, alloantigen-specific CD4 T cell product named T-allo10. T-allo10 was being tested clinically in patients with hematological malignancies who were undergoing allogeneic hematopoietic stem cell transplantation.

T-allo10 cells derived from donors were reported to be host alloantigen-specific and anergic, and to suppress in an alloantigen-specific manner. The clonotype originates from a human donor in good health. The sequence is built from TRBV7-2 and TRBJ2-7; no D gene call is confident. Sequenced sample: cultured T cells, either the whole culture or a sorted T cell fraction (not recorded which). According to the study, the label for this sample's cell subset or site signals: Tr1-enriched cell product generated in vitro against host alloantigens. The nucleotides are TGTGCCAGCAGCTTAGAATCGACGGCCTCCTACGAGCAGTACTTC. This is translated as CASSLESTASYEQYF.